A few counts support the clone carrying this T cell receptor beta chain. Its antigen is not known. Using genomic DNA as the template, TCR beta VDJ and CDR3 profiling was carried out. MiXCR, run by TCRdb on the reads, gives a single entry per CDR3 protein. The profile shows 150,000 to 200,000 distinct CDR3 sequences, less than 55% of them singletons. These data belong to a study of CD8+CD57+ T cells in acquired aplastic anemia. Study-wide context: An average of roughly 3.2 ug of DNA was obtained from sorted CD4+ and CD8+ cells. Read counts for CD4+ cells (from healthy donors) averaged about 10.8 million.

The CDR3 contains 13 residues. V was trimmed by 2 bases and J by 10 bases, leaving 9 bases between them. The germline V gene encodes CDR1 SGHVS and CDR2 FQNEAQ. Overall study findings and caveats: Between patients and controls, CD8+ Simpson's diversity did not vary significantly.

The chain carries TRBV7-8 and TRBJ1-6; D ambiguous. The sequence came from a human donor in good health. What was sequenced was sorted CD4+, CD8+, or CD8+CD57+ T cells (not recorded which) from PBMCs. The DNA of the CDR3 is TGTGCCAGCAGCTTACCCCCGGGCTCACCCCTCCACTTT. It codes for CASSLPPGSPLHF.